What follows are 2 T cell receptor beta chains derived from one specimen sequenced in a study of blood T cell repertoires in COVID-19. Method: immunoSEQ multiplex PCR; TCRdb's copy keeps in-frame clones and lacks some. This repertoire shows some 150,000 clones, 82% found once; its top ten account for approximately 9.1%. The sequencing input was peripheral blood. The receptors derive from a woman in her seventies with acute or convalescent COVID-19.

V gene TRBV27 combines with J gene TRBJ2-7; D is possibly TRBD2 (5 bases). The CDR3 runs to 14 residues. With 6 bases removed from V and 2 bases from J, the gap between germline ends came to 14 bases. The V gene's germline CDR1 is MNHEY and CDR2 SMNVEV (reference sequence). CDR3: CASRMTRGAYEQYF. In DNA form, the CDR3 reads TGTGCCAGCAGGATGACCCGGGGAGCCTACGAGCAGTACTTC.

This chain joins TRBV28 and TRBJ2-7; TRBD2 agrees at 8 bases. The CDR3 has 13 residues. CDR1 and CDR2 (germline): MDHEN, SYDVKM. Losses at the gene ends were 8 bases for V and 2 bases for J; bases not matched to a gene: 5. The CDR3: CASLSGITYEQYF. The CDR3 coding sequence is TGTGCCAGCCTTAGCGGGATTACCTACGAGCAGTACTTC.